What follows are 30 T cell receptor beta chains derived from one specimen sequenced in a study of CD8+CD57+ T cells in acquired aplastic anemia. TCR beta VDJ and CDR3 profiles were obtained from a genomic DNA template. TCRdb redid the calling of the reads with MiXCR, one entry per CDR3 protein. The sample gives about 210,000 distinct CDR3 sequences, 61% of which show up once; about 29% is in the top ten. The sequenced material came from sorted CD4+, CD8+, or CD8+CD57+ T cells (not recorded which) from PBMCs. These receptors were collected from a human donor in good health.

V and J are TRBV7-8 and TRBJ2-1; 7 bases are a match to TRBD1. This CDR3 is 16 amino acids long. With V trimmed by 0 bases and J by 5 bases, 7 bases remained unmatched. CDR1 SGHVS and CDR2 FQNEAQ come from the germline V gene. The CDR3 bases are TGTGCCAGCAGCTTAGCCGGAGGCCAGGGGGACAATGAGCAGTTCTTC. This translates into CASSLAGGQGDNEQFF.

The chain uses TRBV5-1 and TRBJ2-7, with D unresolved. The V end lost 0 bases, the J end lost 4 bases, and 14 bases lay between the germline ends. This CDR3 has 15 residues. The V gene's germline CDR1 is SGHRS and CDR2 YFSETQ. The CDR3 reads CASSLEAAGPYEQYF. The CDR3 coding sequence is TGCGCCAGCAGCTTGGAGGCAGCCGGGCCGTACGAGCAGTACTTC.

V usage is TRBV9 and J usage is TRBJ2-1, with a weak D call TRBD1 (5 bases). This CDR3 comprises 14 residues. The V and J ends lost 3 bases and 5 bases respectively, with 12 bases between them. CDR1 and CDR2 (germline): SGDLS, YYNGEE. Here the CDR3 reads CASSGTGVNNEQFF. DNA for the CDR3: TGTGCCAGCAGCGGAACAGGCGTGAACAATGAGCAGTTCTTC. The full variable domain, its missing parts supplied by reference TRBV9 and TRBJ2-1, is DSGVTQTPKHLITATGQRVTLRCSPRSGDLSVYWYQQSLDQGLQFLIQYYNGEERAKGNILERFSAQQFPDLHSELNLSSLELGDSALYFCASSGTGVNNEQFFGPGTRLTVL.

As concerns this clonotype: Because it lacks the conserved phenylalanine or tryptophan at the end, this CDR3 is likely a read error. This chain uses TRBV5-1 with TRBJ2-1; D gene unclear. CDR1 and CDR2 from the germline V gene are SGHRS and YFSETQ. The CDR3 is 12 amino acids. Trimming removed 4 bases at V and 6 bases at J, with 8 bases between. CDR3 protein: CASSHGPNEQFS. DNA for the CDR3: TGCGCCAGCAGCCATGGACCCAATGAGCAGTTCTCC.

This clonotype was observed a handful of times. This may stem from a read error, because a much larger clone lies one nucleotide away. The J gene is TRBJ2-2, the V gene TRBV25-1; possibly TRBD1 or TRBD2 for D (6 bases each). The CDR3 length is 16 residues. The germline V gene has CDR1 MGHDK and CDR2 SYGVNS. V was pared by 5 bases and J by 3 bases, with 16 bases between. The CDR3 is CASSSLAWGHTGELFF. The CDR3 DNA reads as TGTGCCAGCAGTAGTCTAGCGTGGGGGCACACCGGGGAGCTGTTTTTT.

The rearrangement links TRBV15 to TRBJ2-3; no firm D call. V lost 9 bases to trimming and J lost 7 bases, with 17 bases between them. The V gene's germline CDR1 is LNHNV and CDR2 YYDKDF (reference sequence). The CDR3 loop spans 13 amino acids. The CDR3 DNA follows: TGTGCCACGTGGGATTACTTGGGCTATACGCAGTATTTT. This encodes CATWDYLGYTQYF.

A few counts support this clonotype. The chain uses TRBV2 and TRBJ1-6; no firm D call. The CDR3 has 11 residues. Trimming shortened V by 6 bases and J by 13 bases, and 10 bases separated the two germline ends. Germline V CDR1 and CDR2: SNHLY, FYNNEI. The CDR3, as DNA: TGTGCCAGCAGCCGCGGAATGCCCCTCCACTTT. The encoded protein is CASSRGMPLHF.

This clonotype was counted at least ten times. The rearrangement links TRBV4-3 to TRBJ2-7; D possibly corresponds to TRBD1 (6 bases). CDR1 and CDR2 (germline): LGHNA, YSLEER. The CDR3 extends over 13 amino acids. V was trimmed by 1 base and J by 6 bases, leaving 10 bases between them. In DNA, the CDR3 is TGCGCCAGCAGCCAAGCCAGGGGTGGCGAGCAGTACTTC. Residues: CASSQARGGEQYF.

This clonotype was observed many times. The gene calls are TRBV5-8 and TRBJ2-7; D is ambiguous. CDR1 and CDR2 (germline): SGHTS, YDEGEE. CDR3 size: 13 residues. V was pared by 10 bases and J by 0 bases, with 14 bases between. CDR3: CALPPLGSYEQYF. The CDR3 DNA reads as TGTGCCCTCCCCCCCCTGGGCTCCTACGAGCAGTACTTC.

This clonotype has a handful of counts. V is TRBV20-1 and J is TRBJ2-6, with a weak D call TRBD2 (5 bases). Germline V gene data show CDR1 as DFQATT and CDR2 as SNEGSKA (reference sequence). The length of the CDR3 is 14 residues. The CDR3 spells CSVPAGSGANVLTF. CDR3 nucleotides: TGCAGCGTTCCTGCGGGCTCTGGGGCCAACGTCCTGACTTTC.

This clonotype has more than one count but fewer than ten. This rearrangement joins TRBV10-3 to TRBJ1-3; 7 bases agree with TRBD1. Trimming at V came to 0 bases and at J to 0 bases, leaving 11 bases not matched to a gene. From germline, CDR1 is ENHRY and CDR2 SYGVKD. This CDR3 region has 19 residues. The CDR3 is CAISESVGQRPLSGNTIYF. The CDR3, as DNA: TGTGCCATCAGTGAGTCGGTGGGACAGAGGCCTCTCTCTGGAAACACCATATATTTT.

On this clonotype: One end of the junction varies from germline; a read error may be responsible. V usage is TRBV10-3 and J usage is TRBJ1-2; D is undetermined. In germline, CDR1 is ENHRY, CDR2 SYGVKD. The CDR3 totals 9 residues. The CDR3 DNA sequence: TGTGCCATCGAAACCCCTGCCTCCTTC. Encoded protein: CAIETPASF.

This clonotype showed up many times. The chain uses TRBV6-6 and TRBJ1-4; no definite D call. The germline V and J ends were trimmed by 5 bases and 5 bases, with 15 bases remaining between them. From germline, CDR1 is MNHNY and CDR2 SVGAGI (reference sequence). CDR3 length equals 15 residues. CDR3 loop: CASSTILAVNEKLFF. The CDR3 nucleotides read TGTGCCAGCAGTACTATCTTGGCAGTAAATGAAAAACTGTTTTTT.

This clonotype was counted a single time. Germline is not matched at one junction end, which may reflect a read error. The CDR3 DNA reads as TGTGCCGGCAGCCAAGGTCCTAGCGGGGGGGCCGATGAGCAGTTCTTC. It specifies CAGSQGPSGGADEQFF. This chain uses TRBV7-6 with TRBJ2-1, with 12 positions matching TRBD2. The CDR3 loop spans 16 amino acids. Germline V gene sequence: CDR1 SGHVS, CDR2 FNYEAQ. The whole variable domain, filled in from reference TRBV7-6 and TRBJ2-1, reads GAGVSQSPRYKVTKRGQDVALRCDPISGHVSLYWYRQALGQGPEFLTYFNYEAQQDKSGLPNDRFSAERPEGSISTLTIQRTEQRDSAMYRCAGSQGPSGGADEQFFGPGTRLTVL.

This clonotype was observed a few times. The V gene is TRBV29-1, the J gene TRBJ2-7, with unresolved D. Germline assignment: CDR1 SQVTM and CDR2 ANQGSEA. This CDR3 comprises 13 residues. Deletions cut 6 bases from V and 0 bases from J, with 12 bases between. This chain's CDR3 is CSVSLESSYEQYF. CDR3 nucleotide sequence: TGCAGCGTGAGCCTAGAGAGCTCCTACGAGCAGTACTTC.

V usage is TRBV7-8 and J usage is TRBJ2-7; 7 bases are a match to TRBD1. CDR3 size: 13 residues. Germline V CDR1 and CDR2: SGHVS, FQNEAQ. V trimming: 8 bases; J trimming: 6 bases; junction bases outside the gene matches: 10. CDR3 in DNA: TGTGCCAGCTCACAGGGGCCCCTAAGCGAGCAGTACTTC. Amino acid sequence: CASSQGPLSEQYF.

As regards this clonotype: At one end the junction does not follow the germline gene, possibly because of a read error. The chain uses TRBV7-9 and TRBJ2-5; D is undetermined. The CDR3 spans 12 residues. Germline CDR1 is SEHNR and CDR2 is FQNEAQ (reference sequence). In DNA form, the CDR3 reads TGTGCTAGCAGCCTAAATGGAGAGACCCAGTACTTC. Amino acid sequence: CASSLNGETQYF.

The chain links TRBV7-3 to TRBJ1-2; D is perhaps TRBD1 (6 bases). The CDR3 consists of 15 residues. V was trimmed by 5 bases and J by 7 bases, leaving 20 bases between them. CDR1 is SGHTA, CDR2 FQGTGA, per germline. The CDR3 loop is CASSPPGAGTSGYTF. CDR3 in DNA: TGTGCCAGCAGCCCCCCGGGGGCAGGGACAAGTGGCTACACCTTC. The variable domain in full, with the rest retrieved from reference TRBV7-3 and TRBJ1-2, is GAGVSQTPSNKVTEKGKYVELRCDPISGHTALYWYRQSLGQGPEFLIYFQGTGAADDSGLPNDRFFAVRPEGSVSTLKIQRTERGDSAVYLCASSPPGAGTSGYTFGSGTRLTVV.

The chain recombines TRBV10-1 with TRBJ2-2; D is unclear. This CDR3 contains 13 residues. V was trimmed by 5 bases and J by 8 bases, leaving 12 bases between them. The germline V gene encodes CDR1 WNHNN and CDR2 SYGVQD (reference sequence). The CDR3 DNA sequence: TGCGCCAGCAGTTATAGAGCAGGAGGGGAGCTGTTTTTT. Protein product: CASSYRAGGELFF.

J is TRBJ1-2 and V is TRBV10-3, with D possibly TRBD1 on 5 matching bases. The ends were cut back, 10 bases at V and 8 bases at J, with 14 bases in the middle. Germline-derived CDR1 and CDR2 are ENHRY and SYGVKD. The CDR3 extends over 11 amino acids. In DNA form, the CDR3 reads TGTGCCAGCGGCAGTGGGGCCGGCTACACCTTC. Encoded protein: CASGSGAGYTF.

This chain connects TRBV29-1 to TRBJ2-3, with TRBD2 identical over 9 bases. Per germline, CDR1 SQVTM and CDR2 ANQGSEA. Unmatched junction bases numbered 10, after V lost 6 bases and J lost 3 bases. The length of the CDR3 is 15 residues. CDR3 residues: CSVRRASGDTDTQYF. DNA of the CDR3: TGCAGCGTCAGACGGGCTAGCGGGGATACAGATACGCAGTATTTT.

This clonotype came up many times. V is TRBV5-6 and J is TRBJ2-7; possibly TRBD1 or TRBD2 for D (5 bases each). The V gene's germline CDR1 is SGHDT and CDR2 YYEEEE. V gave up 3 bases and J gave up 2 bases, with 12 bases separating them. The CDR3 runs 14 residues. CDR3 protein: CASSSWDLAYEQYF. As DNA, the CDR3 is TGTGCCAGCAGCTCCTGGGACCTCGCCTACGAGCAGTACTTC.

This sequence joins TRBV7-8 and TRBJ2-3; the match to TRBD1 covers 9 bases. Unmatched junction bases numbered 7, after V lost 5 bases and J lost 4 bases. CDR1 is SGHVS, CDR2 FQNEAQ, per germline. The CDR3 is 15 residues long. DNA for the CDR3: TGTGCCAGCAGCACGGACAGGGGTGATTCAGATACGCAGTATTTT. Translation gives CASSTDRGDSDTQYF. Supplemented by reference TRBV7-8 and TRBJ2-3, the full variable domain reads GAGVSQSPRYKVAKRGQDVALRCDPISGHVSLFWYQQALGQGPEFLTYFQNEAQLDKSGLPSDRFFAERPEGSVSTLKIQRTQQEDSAVYLCASSTDRGDSDTQYFGPGTRLTVL.

V is TRBV7-9 and J is TRBJ1-3; weak D call: TRBD1 (6 bases). CDR1 SEHNR and CDR2 FQNEAQ come from the germline V gene (reference sequence). The length of the CDR3 is 16 residues. With 2 bases removed from V and 5 bases from J, the gap between germline ends came to 16 bases. As DNA, the CDR3 is TGTGCCAGCAGCTTACAGAGGACAGACGAACGAAACACCATATATTTT. Its protein is CASSLQRTDERNTIYF. The full variable domain, with the rest looked up from reference TRBV7-9 and TRBJ1-3, is DTGVSQNPRHKITKRGQNVTFRCDPISEHNRLYWYRQTLGQGPEFLTYFQNEAQLEKSRLLSDRFSAERPKGSFSTLEIQRTEQGDSAMYLCASSLQRTDERNTIYFGEGSWLTVV.

The chain combines TRBV2 with TRBJ1-5; 11 positions agree with TRBD1. Germline V gene lookup returns CDR1 SNHLY and CDR2 FYNNEI. The CDR3 runs to 15 residues. The V gene end was trimmed by 6 bases and the J gene end by 3 bases; junction bases not matched to a gene: 4. The CDR3 sequence: CASSGTGGNNQPQHF. The DNA for the CDR3 is TGTGCCAGCAGCGGGACAGGGGGAAACAATCAGCCCCAGCATTTT.

This clonotype was recorded at least ten times. This CDR3 reads CASSLALYSSYNEQFF. Here the CDR3 DNA reads TGTGCCAGCAGCTTAGCCCTTTATAGCTCCTACAATGAGCAGTTCTTC. V gene TRBV7-8 combines with J gene TRBJ2-1; no firm D call. From germline, CDR1 is SGHVS and CDR2 FQNEAQ. The ends were cut back, 0 bases at V and 0 bases at J, with 9 bases in the middle. The CDR3 extends over 16 amino acids. The full variable domain, in which reference TRBV7-8 and TRBJ2-1 provide the parts outside the CDR3, is GAGVSQSPRYKVAKRGQDVALRCDPISGHVSLFWYQQALGQGPEFLTYFQNEAQLDKSGLPSDRFFAERPEGSVSTLKIQRTQQEDSAVYLCASSLALYSSYNEQFFGPGTRLTVL.

The V call is TRBV24-1, the J call TRBJ2-5; TRBD2 matches 7 bases. From germline, CDR1 is KGHDR and CDR2 SFDVKD. This CDR3 comprises 15 residues. Trimming removed 1 base from V and 5 bases from J; junction bases left unmatched: 6. The chain's CDR3 is CATSDLNSGTETQYF. The DNA of the CDR3 is TGTGCCACCAGTGATTTAAACAGCGGGACGGAGACCCAGTACTTC.

The rearrangement joins TRBV3-1 to TRBJ1-1; D perhaps matches TRBD1 (5 bases). Per the germline V gene, CDR1 is LGHDT and CDR2 is YNNKEL (reference sequence). V shed 1 base and J shed 4 bases, with 19 bases lying between them. The CDR3 totals 17 residues. The CDR3 is CASSQGYGPGFVTEAFF. The CDR3 nucleotides are TGTGCCAGCAGCCAAGGTTACGGGCCAGGGTTCGTCACTGAAGCTTTCTTT. The full variable domain, its missing parts supplied by reference TRBV3-1 and TRBJ1-1, is DTAVSQTPKYLVTQMGNDKSIKCEQNLGHDTMYWYKQDSKKFLKIMFSYNNKELIINETVPNRFSPKSPDKAHLNLHINSLELGDSAVYFCASSQGYGPGFVTEAFFGQGTRLTVV.

The V and J genes are TRBV19 and TRBJ1-6; 7 bases map to TRBD1. This CDR3 has 16 amino acids. Germline V gives CDR1 LNHDA, CDR2 SQIVND (reference sequence). V lost 3 bases to trimming and J lost 10 bases; unmatched junction nucleotides: 12. The CDR3 coding sequence is TGTGCCAGTAGTATGGGCCCGGCAGGGGGTCACTCACCCCTCCACTTT. Translating gives CASSMGPAGGHSPLHF.

This chain joins TRBV29-1 and TRBJ1-6; 8 positions match TRBD1. Germline CDR1 and CDR2: SQVTM and ANQGSEA. The CDR3 is made up of 14 amino acids. DNA of the CDR3: TGCAGTGCTAGTGATCAGGGGGCAGGTTCACCCCTCCACTTT. It yields the protein CSASDQGAGSPLHF.